This entry describes one TCR beta chain. The target of this receptor is not known. Per-base quality was not reported, and no clone a single base away is much larger than it. The sample is drawn from a study of blood T cell repertoires in COVID-19 (dated by TCRdb to about 2020). Turning to the overall study: Samples covering the acute and convalescent phases of COVID-19 were provided by collaborators in the United States, Italy and Spain. Where available, HLA class I and class II types were obtained from metadata supplied by the sample provider rather than from assay-based typing. The sample metadata nearly always contained a de-identified subject ID, COVID-19 status, age in years and sex. The material from the prospective study consisted of cDNA or gDNA derived from T cells, B-cell-depleted T cells, or PBMCs. The dataset comprised deeply sampled blood TCRbeta repertoires from subjects exposed to, actively infected with, or recovered from COVID-19. The samples were drawn from the first 160 participants of the ongoing ImmuneRACE study and from some 1,300 subjects provided by 6 global collaborators. The repertoires were made available in a free public database intended to serve as a resource for research on the immune response to SARS-CoV-2. Results and caveats for the whole study, not just this receptor: The amount of clinical and demographic metadata varied by source and participant and was provided uncurated.

TCRbeta CDR3 regions were amplified from genomic DNA by means of the immunoSEQ Assay, a bias-controlled multiplex PCR. In the original analysis: The number of nucleated cells in each sample was estimated from the amplification of reference gene primers within the assay. To quantify the absolute abundance of each unique TCRbeta CDR3 rearrangement, sequence reads were collapsed and filtered. For each sample, productive Simpson clonality was calculated as the square root of Simpson's diversity index over productive rearrangements. Not all clones reach the TCRdb copy of this immuneACCESS table, which keeps in-frame sequences only. Checked studies attribute under half of the gap to unresolved V genes and leave the rest unexplained. V, J and clone size are taken as reported in that table, and D and trimming were inferred from the DNA itself. For this sample there are around 200,000 clones; around 84% appear just once. Of the sample, approximately 18% falls within the top ten clones.

Trimming takes 5 bases off V and 1 base off J; junction bases not matched to a gene: 9. The germline V gene sets CDR1 to SGHNT and CDR2 to YENEEA. The CDR3 numbers 17 residues from cysteine through phenylalanine. The retained sequence is limited to the CDR3, 51 bases, with the frame set at the first base. Each collaborating institution followed its own protocols to collect whole blood in K2EDTA tubes. For TCRbeta analysis, collaborators shipped samples as frozen whole blood, isolated PBMCs, or DNA extracted from either of those sample types. The chain uses TRBV11-3 and TRBJ2-3; 10 central nucleotides agree with TRBD2. Sequencing used peripheral blood. This clonotype was obtained from a woman aged 80 or over with active or convalescent COVID-19. The nucleotides are TGTGCCAGCAGCCCGACCCCCCTAGCGGGGGGCACAGATACGCAGTATTTT. It translates to CASSPTPLAGGTDTQYF.